These T cell receptor beta chains were read from a single sample in a study of PD-1 blockade in classical Hodgkin lymphoma. The protocol was immunoSEQ multiplex PCR, while the TCRdb copy is restricted to in-frame clones and leaves out a portion. The table has 100,000 or so clones, approximately 94% seen once. Specimen: peripheral blood mononuclear cells (PBMCs), collected before the fourth cycle of nivolumab. The source is a human donor with classical Hodgkin lymphoma. CDR3s include the opening cysteine and the closing phenylalanine or tryptophan. Each record gives: CDR3 length, clone size, J gene, V gene, D gene, CDR3 DNA, CDR3 protein. D genes are given only for firm matches. Clone size is not always given. Where it is, it says once, few, many or a class for expanded clones.

>16|-|TRBJ1-4|TRBV28|TRBD1
TGTGCCAGCAGTATCCTTACAGGGGGAACTAATGAAAAACTGTTTTTT
CASSILTGGTNEKLFF
>15|-|TRBJ2-7|TRBV5-1|-
TGCGCCAGCAGCTTGCCAGGGCGGGCGAGCTACGAGCAGTACTTC
CASSLPGRASYEQYF
>14|-|TRBJ2-5|TRBV9|-
TGTGCCAGCAGCGTAGGGGGAAGGGTTGAGACCCAGTACTTC
CASSVGGRVETQYF
>15|-|TRBJ1-5|TRBV5-8|TRBD1
TGTGCCAGCGACTTCGGACAGGTATACGATCAGCCCCAGCATTTT
CASDFGQVYDQPQHF
>16|-|TRBJ2-7|TRBV28|TRBD2
TGTGCCAGCAGTTTCGGACGGCTAGCGGAAACCTACGAGCAGTACTTC
CASSFGRLAETYEQYF
>14|-|TRBJ1-2|TRBV5-1|-
TGCGCCAGCAGCTTAGGGGGTATAGACTATGGCTACACCTTC
CASSLGGIDYGYTF
>17|-|TRBJ2-3|TRBV4-1|-
TGCGCCAGCAGCCTTCGGGGGAGGCCCCCTAGCACAGATACGCAGTATTTT
CASSLRGRPPSTDTQYF
>12|-|TRBJ1-2|TRBV11-2|TRBD1
TGTGCCAGCCCCGAACAGGGGCGCGGCTACACCTTC
CASPEQGRGYTF
>14|-|TRBJ2-2|TRBV27|-
TGTGCCAGCAGTTTGAGAGCCCTGACCGGGGAGCTGTTTTTT
CASSLRALTGELFF
>17|-|TRBJ2-1|TRBV7-9|-
TGTGCCAGCAGACCCCAGGAGGCGGGGAGCTCCTACAATGAGCAGTTCTTC
CASRPQEAGSSYNEQFF
>14|-|TRBJ2-3|TRBV19|-
TGTGCCAGTAGTATATCCCAGCCTACCGATACGCAGTATTTT
CASSISQPTDTQYF
>15|-|TRBJ2-7|TRBV28|-
TGTGCCAGCAGTTTAGGTCCGGGGGCTTCTTACGAGCAGTACTTC
CASSLGPGASYEQYF
>15|once|TRBJ1-2|TRBV6-4|-
TGTGCCAGCAGTGACCCGGGCCAGGTCGAATATGGCTACACCTTC
CASSDPGQVEYGYTF
>12|-|TRBJ2-7|TRBV28|TRBD1
TGTGCCAGCACGGGACAGCCCTACGAGCAGTACTTC
CASTGQPYEQYF
>18|-|TRBJ2-5|TRBV9|TRBD2
TGTGCCAGCAGCGGGAGGCCCTTTTTAGCGGGAGGGAAAGAGACCCAGTACTTC
CASSGRPFLAGGKETQYF
>15|once|TRBJ2-5|TRBV7-2|-
TGTGCCAGCAGCGTCGGGACGGGAGAGATAGAGACCCAGTACTTC
CASSVGTGEIETQYF
>12|-|TRBJ1-1|TRBV28|-
TGTGCCAGCAGTTCGGTGAACACTGAAGCTTTCTTT
CASSSVNTEAFF
>15|once|TRBJ2-5|TRBV5-1|-
TGCGCCAGCAGCTTAAGGTTGATTGGGCAAGAGACCCAGTACTTC
CASSLRLIGQETQYF
>14|-|TRBJ2-7|TRBV5-4|TRBD1
TGTGCCAGCAGCTTTGGACAGGGGAGAGACGAGCAGTACTTC
CASSFGQGRDEQYF
>11|-|TRBJ2-2|TRBV20-1|-
TGCAGTGCTGAGAGGACCGGGGAGCTGTTTTTT
CSAERTGELFF
>13|-|TRBJ1-5|TRBV12-2|-
TGTGCAAGTCGCTTAGACAAGGGTCAGCCCCAGCATTTT
CASRLDKGQPQHF
>15|-|TRBJ2-7|TRBV25-1|-
TGTGCCAGCCCTGAGGGGGGGGGACCCACCTACGAGCAGTACTTC
CASPEGGGPTYEQYF
>16|-|TRBJ2-7|TRBV27|TRBD2
TGTGCCAGCAAAAAGGGGGGGACTAGCGGGTTTGGCGAGCAGTACTTC
CASKKGGTSGFGEQYF
>14|-|TRBJ1-1|TRBV7-9|-
TGTGCCAGCAGCTTAAACGGGGGGAACACTGAAGCTTTCTTT
CASSLNGGNTEAFF
>19|-|TRBJ2-1|TRBV6-1|TRBD2
TGTGCCAGCAGTGAAGCCCCCCCTCCTAGCGGGAGTAGGTTAAATGAGCAGTTCTTC
CASSEAPPPSGSRLNEQFF
>17|-|TRBJ1-1|TRBV15|-
TGTGCCACCAGCAGAGACGGTTCGGGGCGTCGGAACACTGAAGCTTTCTTT
CATSRDGSGRRNTEAFF
>18|once|TRBJ2-6|TRBV25-1|-
TGTGCCAGCAGTGATAGCACAGGCAGCAACCCTGGGGCCAACGTCCTGACTTTC
CASSDSTGSNPGANVLTF
>15|-|TRBJ1-5|TRBV27|-
TGTGCCAGCAGTCCGAGCAGGATACTCAATCAGCCCCAGCATTTT
CASSPSRILNQPQHF
>16|-|TRBJ1-1|TRBV19|-
TGTGCCAGTACCCTCTTCGTGGGCAGCAGAGTCACTGAAGCTTTCTTT
CASTLFVGSRVTEAFF
>15|-|TRBJ1-2|TRBV4-2|-
TGTGCCAGCAGCCAAGAGGCCCATCGGGATTGGGGCTACACCTTC
CASSQEAHRDWGYTF
>16|-|TRBJ2-1|TRBV11-1|-
TGTGCCAGCAGTCTAACTCGGGGGAGCTCCTACAATGAGCAGTTCTTC
CASSLTRGSSYNEQFF
>14|-|TRBJ2-5|TRBV28|-
TGTGCCAGCAGCGGTGGAGTTATCCAAGAGACCCAGTACTTC
CASSGGVIQETQYF
>18|once|TRBJ2-1|TRBV7-2|-
TGTGCCAGCAGCTTAGGTTGGGACCACCTCAGCTCCTACAATGAGCAGTTCTTC
CASSLGWDHLSSYNEQFF
>17|once|TRBJ2-3|TRBV7-2|TRBD2
TGTGCCAGCAGCTTAGCGACACTAGCGCCTAGCACAGATACGCAGTATTTT
CASSLATLAPSTDTQYF
>16|-|TRBJ1-4|TRBV5-1|-
TGCGCCAGCAGCTTTGGGTCAAGTTTGGACAATGAAAAACTGTTTTTT
CASSFGSSLDNEKLFF